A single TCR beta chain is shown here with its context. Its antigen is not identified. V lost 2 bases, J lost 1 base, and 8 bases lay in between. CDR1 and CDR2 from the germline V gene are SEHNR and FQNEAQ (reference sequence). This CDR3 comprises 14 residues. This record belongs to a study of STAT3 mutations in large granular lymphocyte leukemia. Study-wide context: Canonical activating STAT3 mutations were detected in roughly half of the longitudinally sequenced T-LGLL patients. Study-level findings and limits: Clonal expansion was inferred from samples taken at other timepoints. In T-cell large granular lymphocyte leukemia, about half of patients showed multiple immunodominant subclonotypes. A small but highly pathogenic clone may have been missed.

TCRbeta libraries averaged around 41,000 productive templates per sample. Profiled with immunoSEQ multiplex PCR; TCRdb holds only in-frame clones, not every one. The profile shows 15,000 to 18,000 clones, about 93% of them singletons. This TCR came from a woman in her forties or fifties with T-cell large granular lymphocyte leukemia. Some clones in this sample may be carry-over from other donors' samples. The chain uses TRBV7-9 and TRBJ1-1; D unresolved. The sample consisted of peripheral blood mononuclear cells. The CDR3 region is CASSLTAGNTEAFF. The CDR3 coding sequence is TGTGCCAGCAGCTTAACGGCGGGGAACACTGAAGCTTTCTTT.